This TCR beta chain derives from a study of blood T cell repertoires in COVID-19. Study-level information: The samples span acute and convalescent COVID-19 from the United States, Italy and Spain. PBMCs, B-cell-depleted T cells, or T cells provided the cDNA or gDNA that made up the material.

Trimming took off 4 bases at V and 8 bases at J, with 12 bases between the two ends. Germline V lookup: CDR1 SGHKS, CDR2 YYEKEE (reference sequence). This CDR3 has 12 amino acids. As processed by the authors: Amplification of reference gene primers was used by the study to estimate nucleated cell counts. Assay: immunoSEQ multiplex PCR; the TCRdb copy retains only in-frame clones and omits some. V and J calls plus clone size are reproduced from that table; the DNA served to infer D and trimming. The sample consists of 100,000 or so clones, approximately 72% of them appearing once. A few counts support this clone.

This receptor was identified in a woman in her 70s with acute or convalescent COVID-19. The sample taken for sequencing was peripheral blood. The chain carries TRBV5-5 and TRBJ1-2; D is unclear. CDR3 bases: TGTGCCAGCAGCCCGGCGGACTGGGGCTACACCTTC. The encoded protein is CASSPADWGYTF. Drawing the rest from reference TRBV5-5 and TRBJ1-2, the complete variable domain is DAGVTQSPTHLIKTRGQQVTLRCSPISGHKSVSWYQQVLGQGPQFIFQYYEKEERGRGNFPDRFSARQFPNYSSELNVNALLLGDSALYLCASSPADWGYTFGSGTRLTVV.